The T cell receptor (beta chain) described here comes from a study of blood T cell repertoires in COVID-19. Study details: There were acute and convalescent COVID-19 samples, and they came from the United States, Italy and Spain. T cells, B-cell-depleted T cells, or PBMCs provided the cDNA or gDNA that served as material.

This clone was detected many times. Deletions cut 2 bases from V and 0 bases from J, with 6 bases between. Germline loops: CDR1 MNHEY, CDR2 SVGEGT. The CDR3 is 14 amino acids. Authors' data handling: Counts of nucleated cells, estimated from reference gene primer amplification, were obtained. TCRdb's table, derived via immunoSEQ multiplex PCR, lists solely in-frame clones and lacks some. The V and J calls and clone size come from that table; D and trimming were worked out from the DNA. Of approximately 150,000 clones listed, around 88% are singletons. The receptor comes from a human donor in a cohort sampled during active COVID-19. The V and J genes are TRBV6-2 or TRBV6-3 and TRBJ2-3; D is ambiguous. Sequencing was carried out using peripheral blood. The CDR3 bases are TGTGCCAGCAGTTACCGAGTGAGCACAGATACGCAGTATTTT. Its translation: CASSYRVSTDTQYF.